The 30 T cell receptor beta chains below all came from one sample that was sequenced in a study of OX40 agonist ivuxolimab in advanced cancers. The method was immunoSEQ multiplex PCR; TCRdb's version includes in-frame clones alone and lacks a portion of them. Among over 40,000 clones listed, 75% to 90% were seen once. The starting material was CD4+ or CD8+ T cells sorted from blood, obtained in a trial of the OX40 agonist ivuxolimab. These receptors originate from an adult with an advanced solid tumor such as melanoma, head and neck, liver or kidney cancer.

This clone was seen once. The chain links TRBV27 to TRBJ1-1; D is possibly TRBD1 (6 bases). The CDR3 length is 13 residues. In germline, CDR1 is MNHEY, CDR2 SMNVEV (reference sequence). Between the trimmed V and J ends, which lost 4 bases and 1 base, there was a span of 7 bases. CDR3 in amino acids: CASSWTENTEAFF. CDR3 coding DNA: TGTGCCAGCAGTTGGACAGAGAACACTGAAGCTTTCTTT.

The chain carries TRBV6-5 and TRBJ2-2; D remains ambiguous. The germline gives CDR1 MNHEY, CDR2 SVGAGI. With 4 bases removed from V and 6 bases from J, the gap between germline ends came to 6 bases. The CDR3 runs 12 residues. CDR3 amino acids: CASSSVSGELFF. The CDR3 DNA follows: TGTGCCAGCAGTTCGGTTTCCGGGGAGCTGTTTTTT.

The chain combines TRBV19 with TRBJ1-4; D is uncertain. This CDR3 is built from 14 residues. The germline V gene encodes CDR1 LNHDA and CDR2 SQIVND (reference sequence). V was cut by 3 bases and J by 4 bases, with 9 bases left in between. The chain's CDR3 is CASSIGRGNEKLFF. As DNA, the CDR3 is TGTGCCAGTAGTATTGGCCGGGGTAATGAAAAACTGTTTTTT.

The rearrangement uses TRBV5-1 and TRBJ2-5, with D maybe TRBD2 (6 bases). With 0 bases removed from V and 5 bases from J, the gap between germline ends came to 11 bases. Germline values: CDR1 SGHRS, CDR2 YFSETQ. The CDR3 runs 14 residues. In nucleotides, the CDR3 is TGCGCCAGCAGCTTGGATGGAGGGCTGGAGACCCAGTACTTC. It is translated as CASSLDGGLETQYF.

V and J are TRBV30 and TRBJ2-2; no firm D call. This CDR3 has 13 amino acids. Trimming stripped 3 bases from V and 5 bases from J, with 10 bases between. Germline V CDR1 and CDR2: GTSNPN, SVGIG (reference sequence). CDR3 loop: CAWRPEGTGELFF. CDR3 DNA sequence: TGTGCCTGGAGACCGGAAGGGACCGGGGAGCTGTTTTTT.

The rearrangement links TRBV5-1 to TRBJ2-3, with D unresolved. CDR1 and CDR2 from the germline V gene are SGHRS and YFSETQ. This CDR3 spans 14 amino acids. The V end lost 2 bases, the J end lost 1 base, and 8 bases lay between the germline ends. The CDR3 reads CASSFRARTDTQYF. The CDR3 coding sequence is TGCGCCAGCAGCTTTCGGGCCCGCACAGATACGCAGTATTTT.

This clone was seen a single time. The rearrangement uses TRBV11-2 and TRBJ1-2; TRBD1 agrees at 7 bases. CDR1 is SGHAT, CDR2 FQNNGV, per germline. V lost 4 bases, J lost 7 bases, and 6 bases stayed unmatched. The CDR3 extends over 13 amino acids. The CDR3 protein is CASSSTGVVGYTF. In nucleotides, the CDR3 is TGTGCCAGCAGCTCCACAGGGGTGGTTGGCTACACCTTC.

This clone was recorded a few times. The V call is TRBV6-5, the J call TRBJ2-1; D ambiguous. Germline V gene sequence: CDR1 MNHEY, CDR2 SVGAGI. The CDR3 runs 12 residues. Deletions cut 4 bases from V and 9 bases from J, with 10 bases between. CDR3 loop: CASSSIGGEQFF. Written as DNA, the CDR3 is TGTGCCAGCAGTTCGATAGGTGGTGAGCAGTTCTTC.

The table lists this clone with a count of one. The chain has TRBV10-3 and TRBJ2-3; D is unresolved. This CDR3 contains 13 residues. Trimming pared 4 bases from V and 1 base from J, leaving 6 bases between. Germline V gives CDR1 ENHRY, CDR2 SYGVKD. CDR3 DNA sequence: TGTGCCATCAGTGCAGGCGGCACAGATACGCAGTATTTT. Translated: CAISAGGTDTQYF.

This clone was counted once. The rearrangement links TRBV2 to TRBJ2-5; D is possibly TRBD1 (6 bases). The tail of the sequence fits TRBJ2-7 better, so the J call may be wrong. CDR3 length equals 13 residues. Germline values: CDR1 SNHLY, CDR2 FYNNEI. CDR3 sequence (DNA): TGTGCCAGCAGTGGACAGGTACCCTACGAGCAGTACTTC. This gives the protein CASSGQVPYEQYF.

CDR3 bases: TGTGCCAGCAGTTTGCAGGGTTGGGGCAATCAGCCCCAGCATTTT. This encodes CASSLQGWGNQPQHF. J is TRBJ1-5 and V is TRBV28, with TRBD1 as a possible D gene (5 bases). The CDR3 is made up of 15 amino acids. CDR1 and CDR2 from the germline V gene are MDHEN and SYDVKM. The V end lost 3 bases, the J end lost 2 bases, and 11 bases lay between the germline ends.

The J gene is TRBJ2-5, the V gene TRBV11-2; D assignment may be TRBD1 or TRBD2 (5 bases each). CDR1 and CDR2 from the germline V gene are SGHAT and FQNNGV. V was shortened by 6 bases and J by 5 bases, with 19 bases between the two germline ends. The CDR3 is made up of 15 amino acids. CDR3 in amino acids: CASSFDSRGLETQYF. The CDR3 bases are TGTGCCAGCAGTTTCGATTCGAGGGGTCTGGAGACCCAGTACTTC.

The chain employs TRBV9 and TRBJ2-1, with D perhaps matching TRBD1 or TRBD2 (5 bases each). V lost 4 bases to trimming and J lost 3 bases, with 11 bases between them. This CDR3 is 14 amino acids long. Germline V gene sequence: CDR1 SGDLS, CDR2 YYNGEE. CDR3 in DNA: TGTGCCAGCAGCCCCCGGGGCCTCTACAATGAGCAGTTCTTC. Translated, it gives CASSPRGLYNEQFF.

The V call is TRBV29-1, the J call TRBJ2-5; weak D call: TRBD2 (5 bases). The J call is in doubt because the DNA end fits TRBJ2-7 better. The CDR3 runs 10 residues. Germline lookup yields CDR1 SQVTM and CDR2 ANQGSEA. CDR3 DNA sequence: TGCAGCGTCCAGACTACCGAGCAGTACTTC. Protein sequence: CSVQTTEQYF.

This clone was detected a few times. In DNA, the CDR3 is TGTGCCAGCAGCTTAGGGGCAGGGGCCTACGAGCAGTACTTC. It encodes CASSLGAGAYEQYF. The J gene is TRBJ2-7, the V gene TRBV11-2; perhaps TRBD1 as D (6 bases). With 1 base removed from V and 2 bases from J, the gap between germline ends came to 9 bases. Germline CDR1 is SGHAT and CDR2 is FQNNGV. This CDR3 spans 14 amino acids.

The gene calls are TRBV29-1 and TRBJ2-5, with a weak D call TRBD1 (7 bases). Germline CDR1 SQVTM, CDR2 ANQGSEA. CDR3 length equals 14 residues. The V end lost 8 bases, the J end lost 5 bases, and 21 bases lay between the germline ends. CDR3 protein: CSTNNRGRGETQYF. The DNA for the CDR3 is TGCAGCACTAATAACAGGGGCCGGGGGGAGACCCAGTACTTC.

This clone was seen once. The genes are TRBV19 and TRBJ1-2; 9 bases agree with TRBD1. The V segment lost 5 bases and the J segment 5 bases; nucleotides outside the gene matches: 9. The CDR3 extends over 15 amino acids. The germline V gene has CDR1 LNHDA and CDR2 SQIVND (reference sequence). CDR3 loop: CASSPGGQGLYGYTF. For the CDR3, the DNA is TGTGCCAGTAGTCCCGGAGGACAGGGGTTGTATGGCTACACCTTC.

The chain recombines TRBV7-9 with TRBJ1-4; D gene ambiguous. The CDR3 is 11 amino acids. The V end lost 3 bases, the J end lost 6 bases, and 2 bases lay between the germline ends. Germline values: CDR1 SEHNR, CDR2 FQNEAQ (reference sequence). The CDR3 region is CASSFDEKLFF. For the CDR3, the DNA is TGTGCCAGCAGCTTCGATGAAAAACTGTTTTTT.

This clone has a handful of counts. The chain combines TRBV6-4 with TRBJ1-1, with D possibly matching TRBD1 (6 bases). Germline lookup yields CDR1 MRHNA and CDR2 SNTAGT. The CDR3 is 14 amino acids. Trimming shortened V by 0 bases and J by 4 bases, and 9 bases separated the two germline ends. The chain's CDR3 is CASSDSSRGTEAFF. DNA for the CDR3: TGTGCCAGCAGTGACTCGAGCAGGGGCACTGAAGCTTTCTTT.

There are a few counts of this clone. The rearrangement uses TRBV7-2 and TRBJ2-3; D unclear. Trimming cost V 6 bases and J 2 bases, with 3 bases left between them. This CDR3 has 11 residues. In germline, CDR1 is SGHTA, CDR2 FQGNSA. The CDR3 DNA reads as TGTGCCAGCAGTTACACAGATACGCAGTATTTT. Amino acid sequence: CASSYTDTQYF.

The CDR3 loop reads CASSLRSGSRPNTIYF. In nucleotides, the CDR3 is TGTGCCAGCAGTCTTAGGTCGGGATCCCGTCCCAACACCATATATTTT. The V call is TRBV28, the J call TRBJ1-3; D not resolved. CDR1 and CDR2 from the germline V gene are MDHEN and SYDVKM. The ends were cut back, 5 bases at V and 7 bases at J, with 21 bases in the middle. The CDR3 runs 16 residues.

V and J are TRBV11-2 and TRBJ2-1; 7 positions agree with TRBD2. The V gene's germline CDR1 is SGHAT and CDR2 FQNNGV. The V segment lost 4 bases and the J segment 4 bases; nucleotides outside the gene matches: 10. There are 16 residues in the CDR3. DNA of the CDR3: TGTGCCAGCAGCTCTGGAGTAGCGGGCTTTTACAATGAGCAGTTCTTC. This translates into CASSSGVAGFYNEQFF.

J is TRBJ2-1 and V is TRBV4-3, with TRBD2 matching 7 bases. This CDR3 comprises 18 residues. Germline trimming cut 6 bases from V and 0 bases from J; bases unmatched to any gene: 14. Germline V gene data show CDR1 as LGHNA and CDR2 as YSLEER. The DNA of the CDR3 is TGCGCCAGCAGTCCTTTCCCTAGCGGAGGCGACTCCTACAATGAGCAGTTCTTC. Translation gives CASSPFPSGGDSYNEQFF.

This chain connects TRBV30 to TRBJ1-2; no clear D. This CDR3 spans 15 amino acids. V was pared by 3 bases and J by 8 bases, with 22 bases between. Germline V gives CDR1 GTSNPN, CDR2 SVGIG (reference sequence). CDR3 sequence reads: CAWSRLVMDAGGYTF. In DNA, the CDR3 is TGTGCCTGGAGCCGCCTCGTTATGGATGCGGGCGGCTACACCTTC. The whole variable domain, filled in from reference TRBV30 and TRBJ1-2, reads SQTIHQWPATLVQPVGSPLSLECTVEGTSNPNLYWYRQAAGRGLQLLFYSVGIGQISSEVPQNLSASRPQDRQFILSSKKLLLSDSGFYLCAWSRLVMDAGGYTFGSGTRLTVV.

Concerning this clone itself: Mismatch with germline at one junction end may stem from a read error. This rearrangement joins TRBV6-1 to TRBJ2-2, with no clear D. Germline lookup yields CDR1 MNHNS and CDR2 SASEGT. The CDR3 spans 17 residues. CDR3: CASTEMFSPGLAGELFF. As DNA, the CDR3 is TGTGCCAGCACTGAAATGTTTAGCCCAGGTCTTGCCGGGGAGCTGTTTTTT.

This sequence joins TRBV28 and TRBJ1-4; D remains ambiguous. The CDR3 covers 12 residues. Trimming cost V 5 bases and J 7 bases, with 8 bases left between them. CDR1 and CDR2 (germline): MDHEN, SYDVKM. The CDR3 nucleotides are TGTGCCAGCAGTAGGGAACGTGAAAAACTGTTTTTT. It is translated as CASSREREKLFF.

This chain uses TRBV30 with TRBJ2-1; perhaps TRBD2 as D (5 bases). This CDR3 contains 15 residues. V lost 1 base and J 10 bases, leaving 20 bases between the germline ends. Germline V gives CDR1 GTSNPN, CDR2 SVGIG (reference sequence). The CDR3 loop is CAWSDLNLRTQEQFF. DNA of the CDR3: TGTGCCTGGAGTGATTTAAACCTAAGGACTCAGGAGCAGTTCTTC.

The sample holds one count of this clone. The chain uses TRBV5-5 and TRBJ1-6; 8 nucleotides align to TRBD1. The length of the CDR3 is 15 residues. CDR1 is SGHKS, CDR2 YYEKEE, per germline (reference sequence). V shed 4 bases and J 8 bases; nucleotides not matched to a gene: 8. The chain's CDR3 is CASSTMDRVDSPLHF. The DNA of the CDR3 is TGTGCCAGCAGCACCATGGACAGGGTGGATTCACCCCTCCACTTT.

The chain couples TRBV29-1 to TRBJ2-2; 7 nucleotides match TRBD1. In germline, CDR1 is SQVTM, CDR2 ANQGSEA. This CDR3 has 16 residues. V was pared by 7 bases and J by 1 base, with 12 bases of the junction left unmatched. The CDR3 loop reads CSARTPGTENTGELFF. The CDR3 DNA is TGCAGCGCAAGAACCCCCGGGACAGAGAACACCGGGGAGCTGTTTTTT.

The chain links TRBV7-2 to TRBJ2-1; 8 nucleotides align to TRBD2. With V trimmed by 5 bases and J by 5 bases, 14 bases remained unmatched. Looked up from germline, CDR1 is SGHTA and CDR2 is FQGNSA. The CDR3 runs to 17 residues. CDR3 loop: CASSPHLTSGFDNEQFF. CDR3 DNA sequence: TGTGCCAGCAGCCCTCACCTTACTAGCGGTTTTGACAATGAGCAGTTCTTC. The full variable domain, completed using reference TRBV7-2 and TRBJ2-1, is GAGVSQSPSNKVTEKGKDVELRCDPISGHTALYWYRQSLGQGLEFLIYFQGNSAPDKSGLPSDRFSAERTGGSVSTLTIQRTQQEDSAVYLCASSPHLTSGFDNEQFFGPGTRLTVL.